This TCR beta chain emerged from a study of shared clonotypes between healthy human individuals (dated by TCRdb to the early 2020s). In the study overall: The cohort comprised a couple of women and a few men aged 18 to 49 years. Per donor, three plates each were used for CD4 naive and CD4 memory, two for CD8 naive, and one for CD8 memory. To estimate repertoire size and how much clonotypes are shared between individuals, the study performed deep sequencing of blood TCR repertoires from a few healthy adults. To increase sequencing depth and limit assay-specific biases, different laboratories used diverse techniques to prepare libraries and sequence TCR repertoires. Each donor's leukapheresis produced roughly between about 0.8 and 10 billion PBMCs. On the study overall, not on this receptor specifically: Because the study included a small number of donors, the genetic and exposure-history diversity represented was limited. Based on pairwise subsampling, the degree of clonotype sharing among donors was expected to be affected by sequencing depth. Higher generation probabilities were observed for clonotypes shared by all four sorted-subset donors than for non-shared clonotypes. Sampling was restricted to blood, and TCR repertoires in tissues likely differ from the TCR repertoires found in blood. Sharing across a handful of donors was observed for about 4.8% of naive CD4, over 3% of naive CD8, 2.3% of memory CD4, and less than 0.45% of memory CD8 clonotypes. Naive subsets generally had larger estimated clonotype richness than memory subsets did. Rarefaction of sorted-subset datasets indicated incomplete sequencing despite the large sequencing depth.

Using the deep immunoSEQ assay, TCR CDR3 regions were amplified from genomic DNA by multiplex PCR. Extracted genomic DNA from each cell subset was spread evenly across all wells of several immunoSEQ 96-well plates, with each plate serving as a replicate. Each replicate PCR for sorted subsets received approximately 200 ng genomic DNA, equal to about 30,000 T cell genomes. The purified libraries were quantified using a Qubit 3.0 fluorometer, sized with a Bioanalyzer 2100, and then quantified again using the KAPA Library Quantification kit. Every immunoSEQ 96-well plate was sequenced on a separate single-read 150-cycle Illumina NextSeq 550 flow cell. The paper's data handling went like this. Because the immunoSEQ output included only junctional sequences and no quality scores, the filtering could not be the same as the filtering used for full-length reads. Sequences were annotated with PyIR, a Python wrapper for IgBLAST v1.9, and V/J genes and CDR3 were assigned using IMGT germline references. Reads with weak V/J assignments (E-value above 1e-6), missing CDR3, stop codons, out-of-frame junctions, or ambiguous translated residues were removed. V3J clonotypes were defined as sequences sharing the same inferred V gene, J gene, and CDR3 amino acid sequence. To compute the percentage overlap between repertoires, the number of shared unique clonotypes was divided by the size of the smaller repertoire. Richness of each repertoire was evaluated using RTK rarefaction, the Chao1 estimator, and Recon v2.1 estimates of unobserved clonotypes. Generation probabilities for all TCRbeta clonotypes obtained by the gDNA method from a handful of donors were computed using OLGA. The table was pulled from immuneACCESS by TCRdb, which kept in-frame rearrangements only. Such tables lose some clones; where checked, under half of the loss comes from unresolved V genes, and the rest has no known cause. That table gives V, J and clone size, and the DNA gave D and trimming. The sample yields approximately 2.1 million clones; approximately 93% were counted once. Of the sample, about 0.39% falls within the top ten clones.

The CDR3 holds 15 amino acids from the cysteine to the phenylalanine. The only DNA kept is the CDR3, 45 bases in frame from the first base. V ends up 6 bases short and J 6 bases short, with an unmatched junction base count of 6. CDR1 and CDR2 are read off the germline V gene as MNHEY and SVGAGI. For this clone: What this receptor recognizes is not known. The record has no base qualities; no much larger clone is one base away.

The donors were healthy, HIV-negative adults with no recently reported acute infections or vaccinations. All donors were Caucasian adults living in Nashville, Tennessee, USA. Magnetic negative selection was used to enrich CD4+ T cells, after which naive cells were positively selected on CD45RA and the negative fraction became the memory subset. Blood was obtained by leukapheresis, after which PBMCs were separated by Ficoll-Histopaque density gradient centrifugation and cryopreserved in liquid nitrogen vapor phase. Analytical flow cytometry was used to check the purity and quantity of every magnetically sorted T cell population. From each sorted fraction, genomic DNA was isolated and quantified by UV absorbance on a Nanodrop 2000c.

Sequencing was carried out using naive CD4+ T cells from PBMCs. The cell subset or site label of this sample denotes: CD45RA+ positively selected. The rearrangement joined TRBV6-5 to TRBJ2-2; the central 11 bases match TRBD2. The source is a man aged 18 to 30 in good health. Some clones in this sample may be carry-over from other donors' samples. The CDR3 region: CASSLLAGAPGELFF. The DNA sequence reads TGTGCCAGCAGCCTACTAGCGGGAGCCCCCGGGGAGCTGTTTTTT.